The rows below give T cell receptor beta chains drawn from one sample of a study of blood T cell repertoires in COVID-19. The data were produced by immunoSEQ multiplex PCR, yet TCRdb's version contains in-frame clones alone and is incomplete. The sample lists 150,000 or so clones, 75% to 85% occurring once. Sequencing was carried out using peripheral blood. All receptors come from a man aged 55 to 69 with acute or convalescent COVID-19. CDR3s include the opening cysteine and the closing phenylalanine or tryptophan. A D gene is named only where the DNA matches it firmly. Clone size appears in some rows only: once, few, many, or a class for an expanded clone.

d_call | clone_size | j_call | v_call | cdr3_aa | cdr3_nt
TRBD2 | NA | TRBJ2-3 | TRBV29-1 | CSVEGRTSGSPPDTQYF | TGCAGCGTTGAAGGACGGACTAGCGGGAGCCCCCCAGATACGCAGTATTTT
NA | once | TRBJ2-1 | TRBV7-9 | CASSARGERGVNEQFF | TGTGCCAGCAGCGCACGTGGGGAAAGGGGTGTGAATGAGCAGTTCTTC
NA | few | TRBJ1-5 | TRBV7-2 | CASQEVGLGNQPQHF | TGTGCCAGCCAAGAGGTGGGACTCGGCAATCAGCCCCAGCATTTT
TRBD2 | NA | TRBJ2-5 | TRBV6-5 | CASMTSGQETQYF | TGTGCCAGCATGACTAGCGGACAAGAGACCCAGTACTTC
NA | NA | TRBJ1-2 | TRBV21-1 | CASSKGARGFYGYTF | TGTGCCAGCAGCAAAGGGGCCCGGGGTTTTTATGGCTACACCTTC
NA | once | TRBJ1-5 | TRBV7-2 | CASSLSNTRNQPQHF | TGTGCCAGCAGCTTATCCAACACCCGCAATCAGCCCCAGCATTTT
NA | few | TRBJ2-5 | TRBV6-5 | CASSYSNPGSQETQYF | TGTGCCAGCAGTTACTCGAATCCCGGGTCCCAAGAGACCCAGTACTTC
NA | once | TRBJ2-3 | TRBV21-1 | CASSKEGPQGTDTQYF | TGTGCCAGCAGCAAAGAAGGGCCCCAGGGGACAGATACGCAGTATTTT
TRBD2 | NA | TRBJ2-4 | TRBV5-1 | CASSLGGPGLAGAFNIQYF | TGCGCCAGCAGCTTGGGGGGCCCCGGACTAGCGGGGGCCTTTAACATTCAGTACTTC
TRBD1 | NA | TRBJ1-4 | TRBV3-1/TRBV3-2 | CASSHPSGTGGGKLFF | TGTGCCAGCAGCCACCCCTCCGGGACAGGGGGGGGAAAACTGTTTTTT
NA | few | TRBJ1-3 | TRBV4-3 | CASSQGWSRTASGNTIYF | TGCGCCAGCAGCCAAGGATGGAGCAGGACAGCCTCTGGAAACACCATATATTTT
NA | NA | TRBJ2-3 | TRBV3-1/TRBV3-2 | CASSQGTGTDTQYF | TGTGCCAGCAGCCAAGGGACTGGCACAGATACGCAGTATTTT
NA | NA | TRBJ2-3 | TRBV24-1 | CATSDPPGGEGGTTDTQYF | TGTGCCACCAGTGACCCCCCGGGCGGGGAGGGGGGAACCACAGATACGCAGTATTTT
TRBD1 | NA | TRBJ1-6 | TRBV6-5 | CASSPWTGGNSPLHF | TGTGCCAGCAGTCCATGGACAGGGGGCAATTCACCCCTCCACTTT
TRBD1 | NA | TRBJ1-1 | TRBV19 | CATKGRDRGVPGTEAFF | TGTGCCACCAAGGGGCGAGACAGGGGGGTTCCTGGGACTGAAGCTTTCTTT
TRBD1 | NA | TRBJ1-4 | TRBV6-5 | CASGTGGTNEKLFF | TGTGCCAGCGGGACAGGGGGAACTAATGAAAAACTGTTTTTT
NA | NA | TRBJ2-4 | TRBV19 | CASSIPTGGGVRNIQYF | TGTGCCAGTAGTATACCAACGGGGGGCGGGGTGCGAAACATTCAGTACTTC
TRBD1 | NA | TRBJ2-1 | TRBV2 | CASSSDRVFPDEQFF | TGTGCCAGCAGTTCGGACAGGGTGTTCCCTGATGAGCAGTTCTTC
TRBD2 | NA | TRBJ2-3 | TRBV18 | CASSPISGAGTDTQYF | TGTGCCAGCTCACCCATCAGCGGGGCGGGCACAGATACGCAGTATTTT
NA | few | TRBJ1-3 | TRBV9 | CASSVQGFSGNTIYF | TGTGCCAGCAGCGTACAGGGTTTCTCTGGAAACACCATATATTTT
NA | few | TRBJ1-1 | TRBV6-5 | CASSYSRKGINTEAFF | TGTGCCAGCAGTTACTCGAGGAAGGGGATTAACACTGAAGCTTTCTTT
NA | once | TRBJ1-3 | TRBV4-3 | CASSQGGRGENTIYF | TGCGCCAGCAGCCAAGGAGGTAGGGGTGAAAACACCATATATTTT
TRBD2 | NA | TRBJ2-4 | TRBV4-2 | CASSQDRLAGVGKNIQYF | TGTGCCAGCAGCCAAGATAGACTAGCGGGAGTGGGCAAAAACATTCAGTACTTC
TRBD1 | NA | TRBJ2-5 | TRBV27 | CASSGSGTGEETQYF | TGTGCCAGCAGTGGCTCGGGGACAGGGGAAGAGACCCAGTACTTC
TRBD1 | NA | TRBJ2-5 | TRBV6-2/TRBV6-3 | CASRLTGGGETQYF | TGTGCCAGCCGCCTCACAGGGGGCGGAGAGACCCAGTACTTC
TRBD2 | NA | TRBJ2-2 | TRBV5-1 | CASSFLQRGNTGELFF | TGCGCCAGCAGCTTTCTTCAGCGGGGGAACACCGGGGAGCTGTTTTTT
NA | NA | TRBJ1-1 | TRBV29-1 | CSTTQGRDTEAFF | TGCAGCACGACACAGGGTAGGGACACTGAAGCTTTCTTT
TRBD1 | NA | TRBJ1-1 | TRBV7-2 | CASSLTTGVRSGTEAFF | TGTGCCAGCAGCTTAACGACAGGGGTACGTTCAGGCACTGAAGCTTTCTTT
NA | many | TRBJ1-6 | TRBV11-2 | CASSLDPGSPLHF | TGTGCCAGCAGCTTAGATCCAGGGTCACCCCTCCACTTT
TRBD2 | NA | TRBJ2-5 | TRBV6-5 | CASRLGGVQETQYF | TGTGCCAGCAGGCTCGGGGGGGTACAAGAGACCCAGTACTTC
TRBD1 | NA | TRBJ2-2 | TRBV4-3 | CASSLGQGTNTGELFF | TGCGCCAGCAGCCTGGGACAGGGGACGAACACCGGGGAGCTGTTTTTT
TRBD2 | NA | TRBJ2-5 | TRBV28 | CASSPPGGRETQYF | TGTGCCAGCAGTCCCCCGGGGGGTCGGGAGACCCAGTACTTC
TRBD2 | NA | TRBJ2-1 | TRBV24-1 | CATSGEASGRVRNEQFF | TGTGCCACCAGTGGGGAGGCTAGCGGGAGGGTTCGGAATGAGCAGTTCTTC
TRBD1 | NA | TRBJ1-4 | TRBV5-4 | CASSPTGGNEKLFF | TGTGCCAGCAGCCCGACAGGGGGAAATGAAAAACTGTTTTTT
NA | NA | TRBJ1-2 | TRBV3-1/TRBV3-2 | CAAGEGSGYTF | TGTGCCGCAGGGGAGGGGAGTGGCTACACCTTC
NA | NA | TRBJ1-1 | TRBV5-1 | CASRGGTGNTEAFF | TGCGCCAGCAGGGGGGGTACAGGTAACACTGAAGCTTTCTTT
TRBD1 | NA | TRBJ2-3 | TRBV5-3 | CARSLGQGATDTQYF | TGTGCCAGAAGCTTGGGCCAGGGGGCCACAGATACGCAGTATTTT
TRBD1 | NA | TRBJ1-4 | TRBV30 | CAWSAPGQSISTNEKLFF | TGTGCCTGGAGTGCTCCGGGACAGAGTATTTCAACTAATGAAAAACTGTTTTTT
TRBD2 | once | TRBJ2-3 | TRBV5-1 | CASSYPSAGGTDTQYF | TGCGCCAGCAGCTACCCCTCAGCGGGAGGAACAGATACGCAGTATTTT
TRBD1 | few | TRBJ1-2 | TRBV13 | CASSLNRGDYGYTF | TGTGCCAGCAGCTTAAACAGGGGAGACTATGGCTACACCTTC
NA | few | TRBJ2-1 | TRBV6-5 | CASRSSSYNEQFF | TGTGCCAGCAGATCGAGCTCCTACAATGAGCAGTTCTTC
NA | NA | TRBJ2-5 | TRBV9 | CASSVLASEETQYF | TGTGCCAGCAGCGTATTGGCTAGCGAGGAGACCCAGTACTTC
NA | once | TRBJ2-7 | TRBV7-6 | CASSPRHPPDYEQYF | TGTGCCAGCAGCCCGAGACACCCCCCCGACTACGAGCAGTACTTC
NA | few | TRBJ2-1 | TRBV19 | CASSIDHAGRYNEQFF | TGTGCCAGTAGTATAGATCATGCGGGGCGGTACAATGAGCAGTTCTTC
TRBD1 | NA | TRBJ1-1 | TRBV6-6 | CASSWGTGRNTEAFF | TGTGCCAGCAGTTGGGGGACAGGGAGGAACACTGAAGCTTTCTTT
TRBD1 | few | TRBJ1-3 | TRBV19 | CASSVTGGASGNTIYF | TGTGCCAGTAGTGTCACAGGGGGAGCTTCTGGAAACACCATATATTTT
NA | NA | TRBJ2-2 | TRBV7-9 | CASSPENTGELFF | TGTGCCAGCAGCCCAGAAAACACCGGGGAGCTGTTTTTT
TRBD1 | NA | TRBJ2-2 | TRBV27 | CASSLGQPANTGELFF | TGTGCCAGCAGTTTGGGACAGCCCGCGAACACCGGGGAGCTGTTTTTT
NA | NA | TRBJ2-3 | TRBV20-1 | CSAGDSLTQYF | TGCAGTGCTGGGGACTCCCTCACGCAGTATTTT
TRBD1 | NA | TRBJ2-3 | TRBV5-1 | CASSAGGLADTQYF | TGCGCCAGCAGTGCAGGGGGTCTGGCAGATACGCAGTATTTT
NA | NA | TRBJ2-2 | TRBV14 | CASSRQWDTGELFF | TGTGCCAGCAGCCGACAATGGGACACCGGGGAGCTGTTTTTT
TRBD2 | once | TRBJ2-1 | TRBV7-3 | CASSIGTSNEQFF | TGTGCCAGCAGCATAGGGACTAGCAATGAGCAGTTCTTC
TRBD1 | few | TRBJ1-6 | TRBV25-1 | CASRRTGYNSPLHF | TGTGCCAGCAGGAGGACAGGGTACAATTCACCCCTCCACTTT